The source of this TCR beta chain is a study of T cells in Graves' hyperthyroidism and ophthalmopathy. Authors of the study amplified TCR beta CDR3 regions from RNA transcripts. When the TCR CDR3 underwent first-round RT-PCR, the HTBI primer set was used. From the multiplex PCR reads, TCRdb called clonotypes with MiXCR, one entry per CDR3 protein. The repertoire includes 550,000 to 800,000 distinct CDR3 sequences, less than 20% of them detected once, and approximately 8.4% sits in the top ten. This clonotype was counted a few times. CDR1 is SGHAT and CDR2 is FQNNGV in the germline V gene. This CDR3 has 13 amino acids. Deletions cut 0 bases from V and 8 bases from J, with 10 bases between.

What was sequenced was blood. The TCR originated in a man aged 18-30 years with Graves' hyperthyroidism. The chain couples TRBV11-2 to TRBJ1-2; D is possibly TRBD1 (5 bases). The CDR3 loop is CASSLDRDLGYTF. In DNA, the CDR3 is TGTGCCAGCAGCTTAGATCGGGACTTAGGCTACACCTTC.